This paragraph covers one T cell receptor beta chain sequence. As to time point: pre-treatment baseline. Prior systemic cancer therapy, immunosuppressant use and other active malignancies excluded patients. The data belong to a study of blood T cell dynamics during melanoma immunotherapy. For the study at large: First-line therapy was either pembrolizumab or nivolumab with ipilimumab for metastatic melanoma.

The protocol was immunoSEQ multiplex PCR, while the TCRdb copy is restricted to in-frame clones and leaves out a portion. Of some 20,000 clones listed, roughly nine tenths are singletons. The V gene end was trimmed by 2 bases and the J gene end by 5 bases; junction bases not matched to a gene: 5. The CDR3 has 14 residues. Per the germline V gene, CDR1 is LNHNV and CDR2 is YYDKDF (reference sequence). The source material was blood, sampled from a patient treated with checkpoint blockade. This TCR came from a human donor with melanoma. The J gene is TRBJ2-7, the V gene TRBV15, with TRBD1 matching over 8 bases. CDR3 in amino acids: CATSRYGQGDEQYF. In DNA, the CDR3 is TGTGCCACCAGCAGATACGGACAGGGAGACGAGCAGTACTTC. Drawing the rest from reference TRBV15 and TRBJ2-7, the complete variable domain is DAMVIQNPRYQVTQFGKPVTLSCSQTLNHNVMYWYQQKSSQAPKLLFHYYDKDFNNEADTPDNFQSRRPNTSFCFLDIRSPGLGDTAMYLCATSRYGQGDEQYFGPGTRLTVT.